This T cell receptor beta chain comes out of a study of T cells in Graves' hyperthyroidism and ophthalmopathy (dated by TCRdb to between 2019 and 2020). At the level of the whole study: Peripheral blood was sampled at the time of initial diagnosis, prior to any treatment. To identify distinguishing TCR V-J signatures, a discovery cohort of about 95 patients was used, comprising approximately 40 with Graves' ophthalmopathy and around 57 with stable Graves' hyperthyroidism. An independent validation cohort of around 19 hyperthyroidism patients and about 16 patients who later progressed to ophthalmopathy tested prospective prediction of ophthalmopathy. The roughly 100 discovery patients were randomly divided into training and test sets at a 7:3 ratio. In over five Graves' hyperthyroidism patients, the study also compared T-cell repertoires from thyroid tissue with T-cell repertoires from blood. After sampling, hyperthyroidism patients received methimazole starting at 30 mg daily, and ophthalmopathy patients received high-dose intravenous methylprednisolone. The paper reports TCR Vbeta CDR3 sequencing of 135 peripheral blood samples: fewer than 50 ophthalmopathy, fewer than 80 hyperthyroidism and about 17 progressor patients.

This clonotype was counted at least ten times. This clone's antigen is unknown. No much larger clonotype is one base removed from it; base qualities were not supplied. Stable Graves' hyperthyroidism was defined as the absence of progression to ophthalmopathy over 18 months of follow-up. Hyperthyroidism patients were newly diagnosed, with disease duration under 2 months, and aged 18 to 65 years. The study excluded patients with uncontrolled infections, other autoimmune diseases, pregnancy or lactation. Diagnoses relied on clinical symptoms, serum thyroxine and TRAb, thyroid ultrasound and orbital computed tomography. Ficoll-Paque density gradient centrifugation was used to isolate PBMCs from around 9.1 ml of fresh peripheral blood. Total RNA was extracted with Trizol reagent, and quality was checked on an Agilent 2100 Bioanalyzer. The junction shows trimming of 2 bases on V and 4 bases on J, and the gene matches do not reach 5 bases of it. CDR1 and CDR2 (DFQATT, SNEGSKA) derive from the germline V gene (reference sequence). Measured from the cysteine to the phenylalanine, the CDR3 is 14 residues long. The retained sequence is limited to the CDR3, 42 bases, with the frame set at the first base.

Summary of the overall study and its limitations: In cross-validation, a model built on a 13 V-J signature told ophthalmopathy apart from stable hyperthyroidism with less than 90% sensitivity and approximately 81% specificity, and in testing the same model reached 80%/75%. Blood samples also contained most of the expanded thyroid clonotypes (frequency above 0.001), which suggests that blood repertoires may reflect thyroid immune responses. Sample size was not statistically predetermined, and investigators were not blinded to group allocation. In validation, the model predicted progression to ophthalmopathy with 55% to 71% sensitivity and 72.22% specificity, a median of approximately 6.5 months before onset.

TCR beta CDR3 regions were amplified from RNA transcripts. The first round of RT-PCR for the TCR CDR3 was performed with the HTBI primer set and the Qiagen OneStep RT-PCR kit. The libraries were constructed in a second round of multiplex PCR and then size-selected and purified. Paired-end sequencing of the libraries was performed with 100 bp reads on an Illumina HiSeq2000. Per the source publication's procedure: SOAPnuke was used to process the raw data, throwing out any read that contained adapters or uncalled bases, had a mean Phred below 15, or lacked an exact constant-primer or identifier match. COPE v1.2.5 was used to merge high-quality paired reads, and clonotypes were defined as unique nucleotide sequences. MiTCR v1.1 was used to align clonotypes to the IMGT TRBV, TRBD and TRBJ reference segments. Analysis was restricted to V-J combinations with a frequency above 0.0001, which covered about 99% of repertoires. A TCS score was defined as the ratio between F50 (clonal expansion) and ExV (chaos), using BLOSUM62-based TCRdist between CDR3 peptides within each V-J. Welch's t-statistics and random forest reduced around 550 V-J features to about 13, which were used in a naive Bayes classifier (R e1071). TCRdb applied fastp at Q25 and MiXCR to the public reads, then kept only in-frame beta chains. Entries that share a CDR3 protein sequence are merged under the most common genes and DNA. TCRdb, not the original authors, processed these V and J calls. A total of about 700,000 distinct CDR3 sequences appear in this sample, about 15% of them only once. The top ten constitute roughly 10% of the sample.

The TCR was taken from a woman aged 18 to 35 with Graves' hyperthyroidism. Source material: blood. The chain employs TRBV20-1 and TRBJ2-1; 7 junctional bases match TRBD2. The CDR3 region: CSARPRDYYNEQFF. The sequenced DNA: TGCAGTGCTAGACCCCGGGACTATTACAATGAGCAGTTCTTC.